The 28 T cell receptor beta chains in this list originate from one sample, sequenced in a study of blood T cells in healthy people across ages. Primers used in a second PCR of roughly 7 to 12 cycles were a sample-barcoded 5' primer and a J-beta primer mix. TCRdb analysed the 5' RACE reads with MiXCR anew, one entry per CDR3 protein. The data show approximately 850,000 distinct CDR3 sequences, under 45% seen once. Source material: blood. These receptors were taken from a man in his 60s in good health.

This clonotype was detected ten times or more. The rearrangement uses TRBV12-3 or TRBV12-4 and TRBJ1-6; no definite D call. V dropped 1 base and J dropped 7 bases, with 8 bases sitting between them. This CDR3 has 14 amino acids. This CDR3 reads CASSLGGGNSPLHF. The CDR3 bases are TGTGCCAGCAGTTTAGGGGGAGGCAATTCACCCCTCCACTTT.

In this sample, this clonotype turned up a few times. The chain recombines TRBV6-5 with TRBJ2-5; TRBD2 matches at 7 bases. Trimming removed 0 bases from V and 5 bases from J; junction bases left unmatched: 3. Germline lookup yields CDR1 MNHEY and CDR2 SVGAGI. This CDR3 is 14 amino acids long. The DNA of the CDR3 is TGTGCCAGCAGTTACTCCGGGGGAGGGGAGACCCAGTACTTC. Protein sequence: CASSYSGGGETQYF.

The CDR3 here is CASSPNQRGGNEQFF. The CDR3 DNA reads as TGTGCCAGCAGCCCAAACCAGCGGGGAGGCAATGAGCAGTTCTTC. V is TRBV7-2 and J is TRBJ2-1; 7 nucleotides line up with TRBD2. The CDR3 covers 15 residues. J was trimmed by 6 bases and V by 5 bases; bases with no gene match: 10. Germline V gives CDR1 SGHTA, CDR2 FQGNSA.

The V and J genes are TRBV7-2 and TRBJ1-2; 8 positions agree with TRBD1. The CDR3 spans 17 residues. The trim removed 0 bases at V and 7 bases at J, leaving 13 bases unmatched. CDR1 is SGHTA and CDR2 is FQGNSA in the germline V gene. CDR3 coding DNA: TGTGCCAGCAGCTTAGCCTTCAGGACAGGGAAGGATGGTGGCTACACCTTC. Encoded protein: CASSLAFRTGKDGGYTF.

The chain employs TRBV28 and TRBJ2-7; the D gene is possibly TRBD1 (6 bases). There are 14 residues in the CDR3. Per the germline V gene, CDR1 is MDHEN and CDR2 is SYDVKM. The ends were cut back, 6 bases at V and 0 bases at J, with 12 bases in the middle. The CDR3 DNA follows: TGTGCCAGCAGCCGGACAGCTGCCTCCTACGAGCAGTACTTC. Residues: CASSRTAASYEQYF. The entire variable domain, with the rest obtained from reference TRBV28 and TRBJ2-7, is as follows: DVKVTQSSRYLVKRTGEKVFLECVQDMDHENMFWYRQDPGLGLRLIYFSYDVKMKEKGDIPEGYSVSREKKERFSLILESASTNQTSMYLCASSRTAASYEQYFGPGTRLTVT.

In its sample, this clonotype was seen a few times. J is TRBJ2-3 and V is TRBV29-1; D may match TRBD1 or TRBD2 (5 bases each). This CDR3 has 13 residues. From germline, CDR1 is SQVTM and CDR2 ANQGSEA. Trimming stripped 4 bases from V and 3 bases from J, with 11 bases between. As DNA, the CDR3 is TGCAGCGTTGCGGGGACGCAAACAGATACGCAGTATTTT. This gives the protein CSVAGTQTDTQYF.

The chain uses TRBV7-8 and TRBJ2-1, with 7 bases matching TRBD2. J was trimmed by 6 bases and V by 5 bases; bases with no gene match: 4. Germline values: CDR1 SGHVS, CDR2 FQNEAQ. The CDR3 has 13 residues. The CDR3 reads CASSRGLSNEQFF. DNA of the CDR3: TGTGCCAGCAGCCGGGGACTATCCAATGAGCAGTTCTTC.

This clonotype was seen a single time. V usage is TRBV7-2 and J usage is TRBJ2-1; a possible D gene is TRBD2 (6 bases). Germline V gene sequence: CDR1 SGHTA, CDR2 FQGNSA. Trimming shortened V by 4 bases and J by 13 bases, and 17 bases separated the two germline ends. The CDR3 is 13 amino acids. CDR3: CASSSGLLETQFF. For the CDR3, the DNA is TGTGCCAGCAGCTCGGGACTCTTAGAGACCCAGTTCTTC.

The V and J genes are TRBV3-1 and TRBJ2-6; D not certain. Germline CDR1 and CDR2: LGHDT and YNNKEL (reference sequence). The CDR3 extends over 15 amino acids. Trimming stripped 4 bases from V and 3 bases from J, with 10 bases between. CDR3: CASSLSLVGANVLTF. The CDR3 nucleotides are TGTGCCAGCAGCCTCTCCTTGGTTGGGGCCAACGTCCTGACTTTC.

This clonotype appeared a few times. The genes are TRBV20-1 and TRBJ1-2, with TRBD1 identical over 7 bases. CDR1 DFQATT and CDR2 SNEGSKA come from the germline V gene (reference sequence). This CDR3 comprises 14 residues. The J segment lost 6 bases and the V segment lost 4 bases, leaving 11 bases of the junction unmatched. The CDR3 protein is CSAKAGGGKDGYTF. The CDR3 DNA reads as TGCAGTGCTAAAGCGGGAGGGGGCAAGGATGGCTACACCTTC.

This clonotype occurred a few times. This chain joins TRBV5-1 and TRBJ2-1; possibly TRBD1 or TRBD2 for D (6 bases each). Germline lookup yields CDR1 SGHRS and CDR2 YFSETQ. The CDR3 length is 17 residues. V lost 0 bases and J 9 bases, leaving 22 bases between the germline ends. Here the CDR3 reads CASSLAASRGPGGEQFF. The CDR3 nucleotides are TGCGCCAGCAGCTTGGCGGCGTCACGGGGGCCCGGCGGTGAGCAGTTCTTC.

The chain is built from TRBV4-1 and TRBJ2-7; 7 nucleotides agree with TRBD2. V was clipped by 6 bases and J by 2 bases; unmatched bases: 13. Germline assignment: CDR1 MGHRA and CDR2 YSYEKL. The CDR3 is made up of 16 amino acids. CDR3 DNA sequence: TGCGCCAGCAGTCACCCGGGGGGAACTACTACCTACGAGCAGTACTTC. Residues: CASSHPGGTTTYEQYF.

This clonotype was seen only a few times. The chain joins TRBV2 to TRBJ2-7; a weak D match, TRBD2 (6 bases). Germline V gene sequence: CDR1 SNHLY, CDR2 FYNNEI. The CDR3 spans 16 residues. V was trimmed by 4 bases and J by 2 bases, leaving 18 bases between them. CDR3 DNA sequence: TGTGCCAGCAGTGGGGGACGGGCGGGGCCCACCTACGAGCAGTACTTC. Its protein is CASSGGRAGPTYEQYF.

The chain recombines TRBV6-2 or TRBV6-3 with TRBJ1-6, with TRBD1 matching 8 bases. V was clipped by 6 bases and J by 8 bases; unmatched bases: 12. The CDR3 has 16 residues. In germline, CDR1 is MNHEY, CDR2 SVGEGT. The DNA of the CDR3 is TGTGCCAGCAGGCCTCGACCGGGACAGGCGGATTCACCCCTCCACTTT. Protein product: CASRPRPGQADSPLHF.

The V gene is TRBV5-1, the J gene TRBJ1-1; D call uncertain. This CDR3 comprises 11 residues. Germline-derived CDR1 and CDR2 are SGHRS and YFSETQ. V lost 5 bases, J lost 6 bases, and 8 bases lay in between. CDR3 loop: CASRMGAEAFF. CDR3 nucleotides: TGCGCCAGCAGAATGGGCGCTGAAGCTTTCTTT. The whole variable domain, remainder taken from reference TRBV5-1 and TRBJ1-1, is KAGVTQTPRYLIKTRGQQVTLSCSPISGHRSVSWYQQTPGQGLQFLFEYFSETQRNKGNFPGRFSGRQFSNSRSEMNVSTLELGDSALYLCASRMGAEAFFGQGTRLTVV.

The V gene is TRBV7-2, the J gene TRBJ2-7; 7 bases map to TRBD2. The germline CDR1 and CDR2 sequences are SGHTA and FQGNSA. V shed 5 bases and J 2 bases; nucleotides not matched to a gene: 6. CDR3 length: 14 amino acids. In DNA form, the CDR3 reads TGTGCCAGCAGCCTGAGCGGGACCCCCTACGAGCAGTACTTC. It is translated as CASSLSGTPYEQYF.

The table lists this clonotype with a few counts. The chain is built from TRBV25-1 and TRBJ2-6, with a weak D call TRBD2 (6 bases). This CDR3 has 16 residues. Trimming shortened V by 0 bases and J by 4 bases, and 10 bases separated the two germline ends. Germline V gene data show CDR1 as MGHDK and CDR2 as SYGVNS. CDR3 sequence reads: CASSEYGGSGANVLTF. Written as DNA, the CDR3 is TGTGCCAGCAGTGAATATGGGGGGTCCGGGGCCAACGTCCTGACTTTC.

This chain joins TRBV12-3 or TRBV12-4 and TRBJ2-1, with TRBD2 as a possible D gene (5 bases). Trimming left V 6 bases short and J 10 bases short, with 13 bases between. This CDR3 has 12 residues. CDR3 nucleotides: TGTGCCAGCAGACCACGGGCGGGCGAGCAGTTCTTC. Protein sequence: CASRPRAGEQFF.

CDR3 sequence reads: CSAKLAGEVGTQYF. CDR3 DNA sequence: TGCAGTGCTAAACTAGCGGGGGAGGTCGGGACCCAGTACTTC. The gene calls are TRBV20-1 and TRBJ2-7, with 11 bases identical to TRBD2. The last part of the DNA fits TRBJ2-5 better; the J call may be wrong. Germline CDR1 reads DFQATT; CDR2 reads SNEGSKA (reference sequence). The CDR3 sequence is 14 residues long.

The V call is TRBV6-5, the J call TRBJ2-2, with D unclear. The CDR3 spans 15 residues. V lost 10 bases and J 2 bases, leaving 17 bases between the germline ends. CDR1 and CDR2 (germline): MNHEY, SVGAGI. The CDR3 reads CATKRQTLNTGELFF. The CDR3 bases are TGTGCCACCAAAAGGCAGACTCTTAACACCGGGGAGCTGTTTTTT.

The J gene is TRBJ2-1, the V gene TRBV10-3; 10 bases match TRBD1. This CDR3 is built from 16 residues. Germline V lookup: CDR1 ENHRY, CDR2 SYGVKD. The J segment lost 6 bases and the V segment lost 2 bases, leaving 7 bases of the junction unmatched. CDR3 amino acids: CAISEPGQGIINEQFF. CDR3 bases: TGTGCCATCAGTGAGCCGGGACAGGGGATTATCAATGAGCAGTTCTTC.

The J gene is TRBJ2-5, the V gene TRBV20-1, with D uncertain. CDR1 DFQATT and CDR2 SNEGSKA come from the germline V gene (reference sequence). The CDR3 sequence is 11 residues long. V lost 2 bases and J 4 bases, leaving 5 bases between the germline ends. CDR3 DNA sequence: TGCAGTGCTAGACCTCTAGAGACCCAGTACTTC. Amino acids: CSARPLETQYF.

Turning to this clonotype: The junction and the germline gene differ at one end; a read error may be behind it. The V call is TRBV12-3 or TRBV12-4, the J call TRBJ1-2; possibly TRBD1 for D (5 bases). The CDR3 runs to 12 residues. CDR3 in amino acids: CVSSQEGYGYTF. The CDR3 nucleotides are TGTGTCAGCAGTCAGGAGGGGTATGGCTACACCTTC.

This chain's CDR3 is CATQGGSSYNEQFF. The DNA of the CDR3 is TGTGCCACACAAGGGGGATCCTCCTACAATGAGCAGTTCTTC. The genes are TRBV6-5 and TRBJ2-1, with a possible D match to TRBD1 (6 bases). The germline gives CDR1 MNHEY, CDR2 SVGAGI. The CDR3 totals 14 residues. Trimming took 10 bases from V and 0 from J, leaving 13 bases between them.

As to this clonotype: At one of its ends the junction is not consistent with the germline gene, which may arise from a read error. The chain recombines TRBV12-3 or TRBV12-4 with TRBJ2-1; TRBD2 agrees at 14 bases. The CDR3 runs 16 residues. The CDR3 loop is CASSVTSGGALNGQFF. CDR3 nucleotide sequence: TGTGCCAGCAGTGTGACTAGCGGGGGGGCTTTGAATGGGCAGTTCTTC.

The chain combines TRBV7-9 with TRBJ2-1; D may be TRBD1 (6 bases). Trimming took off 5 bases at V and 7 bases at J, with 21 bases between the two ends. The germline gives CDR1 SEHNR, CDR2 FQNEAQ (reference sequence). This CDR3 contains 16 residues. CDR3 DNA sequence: TGTGCCAGCAGCGCGCCCCTGGACAGAACTACTAATGAGCAGTTCTTC. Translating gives CASSAPLDRTTNEQFF.

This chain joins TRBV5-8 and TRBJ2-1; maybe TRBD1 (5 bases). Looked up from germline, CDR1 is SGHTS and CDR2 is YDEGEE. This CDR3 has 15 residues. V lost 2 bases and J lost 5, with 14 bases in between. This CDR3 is CASSFVRGTNNEQFF. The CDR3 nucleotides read TGTGCCAGCAGCTTCGTAAGGGGAACCAACAATGAGCAGTTCTTC.

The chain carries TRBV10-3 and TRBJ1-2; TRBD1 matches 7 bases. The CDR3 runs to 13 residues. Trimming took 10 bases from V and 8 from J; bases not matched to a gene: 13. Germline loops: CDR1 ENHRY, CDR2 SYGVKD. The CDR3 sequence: CASRTTGVGGYTF. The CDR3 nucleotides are TGTGCCAGCAGGACAACAGGGGTGGGGGGCTACACCTTC.